This T cell receptor (beta chain) came from a study of T cell repertoires in cytomegalovirus infection. General study points: CMV-specific TCR beta clonotypes restricted by HLA-C were the ones dominating the ex vivo response.

TCRdb independently ran MiXCR on the reads; one entry per CDR3 protein. Here the sample spans about 700,000 distinct CDR3 sequences, 30% to 35% being singletons. Note on this clonotype: Its antigen is not identified.

The CDR3 sequence is 13 residues long. The V segment lost 10 bases and the J segment 5 bases; nucleotides outside the gene matches: 8. Germline loops: CDR1 MNHNS, CDR2 SASEGT. V gene TRBV6-1 combines with J gene TRBJ2-5, with 9 bases fitting TRBD1. The sequence was collected from a human donor in good health (CMV status not recorded). Some clones in this sample may be carry-over from other donors' samples. Sequences were derived from cultured PBMCs, sampled from culture after CMV antigen stimulation. The CDR3 nucleotides are TGTGCCACCCGGACAGGGGCAGGGGAGACCCAGTACTTC. Its translation: CATRTGAGETQYF.